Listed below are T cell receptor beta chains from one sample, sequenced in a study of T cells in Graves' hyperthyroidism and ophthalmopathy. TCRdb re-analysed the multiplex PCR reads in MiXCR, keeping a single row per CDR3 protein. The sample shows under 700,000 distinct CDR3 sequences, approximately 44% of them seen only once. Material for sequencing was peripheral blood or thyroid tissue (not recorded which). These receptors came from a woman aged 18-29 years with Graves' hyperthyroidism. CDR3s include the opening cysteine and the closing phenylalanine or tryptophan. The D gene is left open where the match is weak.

CDR3: CASSQENSGGDEQYF
J: TRBJ2-7
V: TRBV7-9
D: -

CDR3: CASRGGGYEKLFF
J: TRBJ1-4
V: TRBV25-1
D: -

CDR3: CASSGGQGRTEAFF
J: TRBJ1-1
V: TRBV9
D: TRBD1

CDR3: CASSEGRNSHTYEQYF
J: TRBJ2-7
V: TRBV7-6
D: -

CDR3: CSASGTGGRNTGELFF
J: TRBJ2-2
V: TRBV20-1
D: TRBD1

CDR3: CASSRIASGYYERYF
J: TRBJ2-7
V: TRBV7-2
D: TRBD2

CDR3: CASHRDRALGNTEAFF
J: TRBJ1-1
V: TRBV25-1
D: TRBD1

CDR3: CAISGGPNEKLFF
J: TRBJ1-4
V: TRBV10-3
D: -

CDR3: CSARGLAGAGANVLTF
J: TRBJ2-6
V: TRBV20-1
D: TRBD2

CDR3: CATSGGRGNYGYTF
J: TRBJ1-2
V: TRBV24-1
D: TRBD1

CDR3: CATSRDGGAGGNVLTF
J: TRBJ2-6
V: TRBV15
D: TRBD1

CDR3: CASSSQSGDAIEAFF
J: TRBJ1-1
V: TRBV11-1
D: -

CDR3: CASSVGLAGVVGEQYF
J: TRBJ2-7
V: TRBV2
D: TRBD2

CDR3: CASSAFEETQYF
J: TRBJ2-5
V: TRBV7-2
D: -

CDR3: CATSRGDGLGYTGELFF
J: TRBJ2-2
V: TRBV15
D: -